These T cell receptor beta chains were read from a single sample in a study of T cells in Graves' hyperthyroidism and ophthalmopathy. TCRdb reprocessed the multiplex PCR reads with MiXCR, giving one entry per CDR3 protein. The sample has around 530,000 distinct CDR3 sequences; over 15% are singletons. Sequencing was carried out using blood. The receptors stem from a young woman with Graves' ophthalmopathy. Each CDR3 is given with its conserved first and last residue. Fields, in order: clone size, V gene, J gene, D gene, CDR3 DNA, CDR3 protein. A D gene is named only where the DNA matches it firmly. The size field is filled for only some rows; it gives once, few, many or a size class.

.,TRBV4-2,TRBJ2-7,TRBD2,TGTGCCAGCAGCCCCGAGGACGGGAGGGGCGACGAGCAGTACTTC,CASSPEDGRGDEQYF
.,TRBV28,TRBJ2-3,.,TGTGCCAGCAGTTTACAGAGTTGGACAGATACGCAGTATTTT,CASSLQSWTDTQYF
.,TRBV11-2,TRBJ2-5,TRBD2,TGTGCCAGCAACCCCGGGACTAGCGGGGGCCTCCAAGAGACCCAGTACTTC,CASNPGTSGGLQETQYF
.,TRBV6-1,TRBJ1-4,TRBD1,TGTGCCAGCAGTGAAACCGGGACAGGGCTTTACAATGAAAAACTGTTTTTT,CASSETGTGLYNEKLFF
.,TRBV7-8,TRBJ2-4,TRBD2,TGTGCCAGCAACGAAGGGACTAGCGCCGACATTCAGTACTTC,CASNEGTSADIQYF
many,TRBV3-1,TRBJ1-2,.,TGTGCCAGCACCCTGGACGGTAACTATGGCTACACCTTC,CASTLDGNYGYTF
.,TRBV6-2/TRBV6-3,TRBJ2-1,.,TGTGCCAGCAGTTACTTTTCCAATGAGCAGTTCTTC,CASSYFSNEQFF
many,TRBV6-1,TRBJ1-1,.,TGTGCCAGCAGCCTCAACGCGGAGGGGTCCACTGAAGCTTTCTTT,CASSLNAEGSTEAFF
many,TRBV5-6,TRBJ1-2,.,TGTGCCAGCAGCTTGGAGGTTTCTAACTATGGCTACACCTTC,CASSLEVSNYGYTF
few,TRBV10-2,TRBJ2-1,TRBD2,TGCGCCAGCAGTGTGGTAGCGGGAGAGAACAATGAGCAGTTCTTC,CASSVVAGENNEQFF
few,TRBV20-1,TRBJ2-7,.,TGCAGTGCTAGAGGCCTGGGGCCCGTGGGACTTTCCTACGAGCAGTACTTC,CSARGLGPVGLSYEQYF
.,TRBV5-8,TRBJ2-2,.,TGTGCCACCGTCGACCCAAAAATGAACACCGGGGAGCTGTTTTTT,CATVDPKMNTGELFF
.,TRBV7-8,TRBJ1-1,TRBD1,TGTGCCAGCAGCTTATCTCCCGGACAGGGTCGCGCTTTCTTT,CASSLSPGQGRAFF
.,TRBV30,TRBJ2-5,.,TGTGCCTGGGACAGAAAAGAGACCCAGTACTTC,CAWDRKETQYF
.,TRBV4-3,TRBJ1-2,.,TGCGCCAGCAGCCAAGAGGTGGGAGGGAGCGGCTACACCTTC,CASSQEVGGSGYTF
.,TRBV9,TRBJ1-4,.,TGTGCCAGCAGCGTAAGCCCTCGAGGGCCTAATGAAAAACTGTTTTTT,CASSVSPRGPNEKLFF
.,TRBV20-1,TRBJ1-1,.,TGCAGTGCTTCTTGGGGATGGGAAGCTTTCTTT,CSASWGWEAFF
many,TRBV5-1,TRBJ2-1,.,TGCGCCAGCAGCTCCGGTCTGGCCTATAAGCAGTTCTTC,CASSSGLAYKQFF
many,TRBV12-3/TRBV12-4,TRBJ2-1,.,TGTGCCAGCAGTTTTCAGTATGAGCAGTTCTTC,CASSFQYEQFF
many,TRBV7-2,TRBJ2-3,TRBD2,TGTACCAGCAGCTCCAACCTAGCGGGAGGGAGCACAGATACGCAGTATTTT,CTSSSNLAGGSTDTQYF
few,TRBV12-3/TRBV12-4,TRBJ1-3,TRBD1,TGTGCCAGCAGTTACCTAAAGGGGGCGTACGGAAACACCATATATTTT,CASSYLKGAYGNTIYF
.,TRBV4-2,TRBJ2-3,TRBD2,TGTGCCAGCAGCCAAGATTTGGTGGGAGGGCCGGAAGATACGCAGTATTTT,CASSQDLVGGPEDTQYF
many,TRBV11-2,TRBJ2-1,TRBD1,TGTGCCAGCAGCCCGGGACAGGGGGCTTGGAATGAGCAGTTCTTC,CASSPGQGAWNEQFF
.,TRBV19,TRBJ1-4,.,TGTGCCAGTAGTGAAAATGAAAAACTGTTTTTT,CASSENEKLFF
many,TRBV7-2,TRBJ2-5,TRBD2,TGTGCCAGCAGCCAGCGGGGCAGTCCCCAAGAGACCCAGTACTTC,CASSQRGSPQETQYF
many,TRBV5-8,TRBJ2-1,TRBD1,TGTGCCAGCAGCTCGGGGACAGGGTACTACAATGAGCAGTTCTTC,CASSSGTGYYNEQFF
.,TRBV7-2,TRBJ1-2,TRBD1,TGTGCCAGCAGCTTCCAGGGGGAATCTCCAAATGGCTACACCTTC,CASSFQGESPNGYTF